This T cell receptor (beta chain) comes out of a study of cytomegalovirus exposure and HLA in healthy donors. Assay used: immunoSEQ multiplex PCR; TCRdb lists only in-frame clones, some missing. This table has approximately 88,000 clones, around 82% appearing once. This clone has only one observation. Its specificity is unknown. Germline V gene data show CDR1 as LNHDA and CDR2 as SQIVND (reference sequence). CDR3 length: 16 residues. Trimming took off 3 bases at V and 1 base at J, with 12 bases between the two ends. Study-wide results and caveats: The authors listed 150 or so TCR beta chains as cytomegalovirus-associated. For cytomegalovirus status, the classifier reportedly gave diagnoses with high specificity and sensitivity.

This clonotype was obtained from a woman between 18 and 29 years old in good health and CMV-seropositive. Sequences were obtained from PBMCs. The chain is built from TRBV19 and TRBJ1-4, with D tentatively TRBD1 (6 bases). The CDR3 here is CASSIGQPLTNEKLFF. Here the CDR3 DNA reads TGTGCCAGTAGTATCGGACAGCCGTTAACTAATGAAAAACTGTTTTTT.